Listed below are T cell receptor beta chains from one sample, sequenced in a study of cytomegalovirus exposure and HLA in healthy donors. Assay: immunoSEQ multiplex PCR; the TCRdb copy retains only in-frame clones and omits some. The table includes 150,000 to 180,000 clones, approximately 86% detected once. Material for sequencing was PBMCs. The receptors come from a man between 18 and 29 years old in good health and CMV-seropositive. Each CDR3 is given with its conserved first and last residue. A D gene is named only where the DNA matches it firmly. Clone size is shown for a subset of rows, as once, few, many or a class of expanded clone.

TGTGCCAGCAGAAAAACGGGACAGGGGAATCAGCCCCAGCATTTT,CASRKTGQGNQPQHF,TRBD1,.,15,TRBV6-6,TRBJ1-5
TGTGCCAGCAGGGCCTCTGGCGGTCCAAATGAGCAGTTCTTC,CASRASGGPNEQFF,.,.,14,TRBV25-1,TRBJ2-1
TGTGCCAGCAGCCAGAAAGCGGCGAGCTCCTACAATGAGCAGTTCTTC,CASSQKAASSYNEQFF,.,.,16,TRBV6-6,TRBJ2-1
TGTGCCAGCAGCCAAGGCCTACAGGGCCGCGGAGGCTACACCTTC,CASSQGLQGRGGYTF,.,.,15,TRBV4-2,TRBJ1-2
TGTGCCAGCTCCGATCGGGGGTACGAGCAGTACTTC,CASSDRGYEQYF,.,many,12,TRBV6-5,TRBJ2-7
TGTGCCAGCAGCTGGTCCCTAGAGGCCCCCTACGAGCAGTACTTC,CASSWSLEAPYEQYF,.,once,15,TRBV5-6,TRBJ2-7
TGTGCCAGCAGCTTAAGCGTAAACTCCTACGAGCAGTACTTC,CASSLSVNSYEQYF,.,.,14,TRBV5-4,TRBJ2-7
TGTGCCACCCTGGGGACGGGACAGGGACGGGGATCGTCGCTCGAGCAGTACTTC,CATLGTGQGRGSSLEQYF,TRBD1,medium-sized,18,TRBV27,TRBJ2-7
TGTGCCAGCAGCGTAGGAACGGGGGTTAGCACAGATACGCAGTATTTT,CASSVGTGVSTDTQYF,.,.,16,TRBV9,TRBJ2-3
TGTGCCAGCAGCGTTAGCGGATACACAGATACGCAGTATTTT,CASSVSGYTDTQYF,.,.,14,TRBV9,TRBJ2-3
TGTGCCAGTAGCCAAGCCAGACCGGGAACTCACACCGGGGAGCTGTTTTTT,CASSQARPGTHTGELFF,.,once,17,TRBV19,TRBJ2-2
TGCGCCAGCAGCCCCTGGGACAGATCCTACGAGCAGTACTTC,CASSPWDRSYEQYF,TRBD1,.,14,TRBV4-1,TRBJ2-7
TGTGCCAGTAGTCGGGACAGCCCAACCGGTTGGGATGAGCAGTTCTTC,CASSRDSPTGWDEQFF,TRBD1,.,16,TRBV19,TRBJ2-1
TGTGCCAGCAGTTTATTGGGTAGCGGGACCGGTAATGAGCAGTTCTTC,CASSLLGSGTGNEQFF,TRBD2,.,16,TRBV27,TRBJ2-1
TGCGCCAGCAGCCAAGTGGCGGGGAAAGCTAGAGAGCAGTACTTC,CASSQVAGKAREQYF,.,few,15,TRBV4-1,TRBJ2-7
TGCGCCAGCAGCCAAGACGTTCCGGGACTAGCGGGAGACTCCTACAATGAGCAGTTCTTC,CASSQDVPGLAGDSYNEQFF,TRBD2,.,20,TRBV4-3,TRBJ2-1
TGTGCCAGCAGCCTGACCGGGACAGGGAACACCGGGGAGCTGTTTTTT,CASSLTGTGNTGELFF,TRBD1,.,16,TRBV14,TRBJ2-2
TGTGCCAGTAGTCAACCATTGTCGCTGGCCACAGATACGCAGTATTTT,CASSQPLSLATDTQYF,.,.,16,TRBV19,TRBJ2-3
TGCGCCAGCAGCCCGCGACAGAGTGATACGCAGTATTTT,CASSPRQSDTQYF,.,once,13,TRBV5-1,TRBJ2-3
TGTGCCAGCAGGCTAGAGGAAAAACTGTTTTTT,CASRLEEKLFF,.,few,11,TRBV6-5,TRBJ1-4
TGTGCCAGCAGGGCAGGGCGACAGACTAATGAAAAACTGTTTTTT,CASRAGRQTNEKLFF,.,.,15,TRBV2,TRBJ1-4
TGTGCCAGCAGCTTAGCGGGGGGACTCGGGACAGGGTCCCCGAGGGAGCAGTACTTC,CASSLAGGLGTGSPREQYF,TRBD1,.,19,TRBV7-2,TRBJ2-7
TGTGCCAGCCGAGAGCCACAGGGGTACAATGAGCAGTTCTTC,CASREPQGYNEQFF,TRBD1,.,14,TRBV6-1,TRBJ2-1
TGTGCCAGCAGCCCCCTGACTAGCGGGAGAAGTCGGAACCAAGAGACCCAGTACTTC,CASSPLTSGRSRNQETQYF,TRBD2,once,19,TRBV14,TRBJ2-5
TGTGCCAGCAGCTTAGTATTCGCGGGAGACCAAGCTGAGCAGTTCTTC,CASSLVFAGDQAEQFF,TRBD2,once,16,TRBV11-3,TRBJ2-1